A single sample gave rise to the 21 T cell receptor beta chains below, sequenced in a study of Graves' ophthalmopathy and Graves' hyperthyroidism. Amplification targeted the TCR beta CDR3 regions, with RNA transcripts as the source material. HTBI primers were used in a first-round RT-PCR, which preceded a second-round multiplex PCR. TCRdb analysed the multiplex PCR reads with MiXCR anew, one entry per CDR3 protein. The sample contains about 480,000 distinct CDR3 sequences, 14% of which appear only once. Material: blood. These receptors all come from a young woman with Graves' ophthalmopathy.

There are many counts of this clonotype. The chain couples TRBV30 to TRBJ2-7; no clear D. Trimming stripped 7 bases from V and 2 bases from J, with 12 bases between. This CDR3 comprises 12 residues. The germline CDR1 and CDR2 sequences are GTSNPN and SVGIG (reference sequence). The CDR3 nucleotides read TGTGCCTTGGACCGAAGACCCTACGAGCAGTACTTC. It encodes CALDRRPYEQYF.

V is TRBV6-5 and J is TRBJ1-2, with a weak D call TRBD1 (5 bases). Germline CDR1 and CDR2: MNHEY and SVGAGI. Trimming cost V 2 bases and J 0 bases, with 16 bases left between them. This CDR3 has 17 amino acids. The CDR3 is CASSYGTFMGANYGYTF. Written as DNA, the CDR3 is TGTGCCAGCAGTTACGGGACTTTCATGGGGGCTAACTATGGCTACACCTTC.

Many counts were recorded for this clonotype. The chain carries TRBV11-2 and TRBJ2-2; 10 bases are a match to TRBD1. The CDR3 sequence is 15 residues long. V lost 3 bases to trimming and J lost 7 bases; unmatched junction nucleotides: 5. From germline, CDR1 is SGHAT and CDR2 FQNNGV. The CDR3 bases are TGTGCCAGCAGCTTGGGACAGGGGAGGAACGGGGAGCTGTTTTTT. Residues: CASSLGQGRNGELFF.

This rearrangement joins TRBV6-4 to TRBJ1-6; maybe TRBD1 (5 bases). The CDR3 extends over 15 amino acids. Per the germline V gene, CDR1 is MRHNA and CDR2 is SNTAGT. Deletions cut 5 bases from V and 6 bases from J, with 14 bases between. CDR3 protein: CASSYGALGNSPLHF. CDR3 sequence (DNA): TGTGCCAGCAGTTACGGGGCCTTGGGTAATTCACCCCTCCACTTT.

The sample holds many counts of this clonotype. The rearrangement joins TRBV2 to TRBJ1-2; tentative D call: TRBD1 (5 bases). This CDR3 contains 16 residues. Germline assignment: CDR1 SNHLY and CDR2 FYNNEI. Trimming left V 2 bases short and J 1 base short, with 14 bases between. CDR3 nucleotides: TGTGCCAGCAGTGAACAGGGTCCCGGGTTTAACTATGGCTACACCTTC. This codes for CASSEQGPGFNYGYTF.

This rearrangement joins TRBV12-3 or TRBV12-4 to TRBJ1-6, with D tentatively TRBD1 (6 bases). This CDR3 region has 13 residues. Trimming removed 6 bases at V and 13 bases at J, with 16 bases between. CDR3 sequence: CASSSGTSGPLHF. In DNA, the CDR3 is TGTGCCAGCAGCTCCGGGACATCGGGGCCCCTCCACTTT.

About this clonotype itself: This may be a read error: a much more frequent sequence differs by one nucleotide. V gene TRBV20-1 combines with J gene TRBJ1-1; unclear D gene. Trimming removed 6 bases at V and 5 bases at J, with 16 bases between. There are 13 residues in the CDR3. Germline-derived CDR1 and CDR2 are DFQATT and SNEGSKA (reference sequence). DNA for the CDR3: TGCAGTGCCCCAAAGGCAGTGGTGACTGAAGCTTTCTTT. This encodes CSAPKAVVTEAFF.

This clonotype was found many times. The CDR3 DNA is TGTGCCAGCAGTTACTGGGGGGGCGGCAAAAACATTCAGTACTTC. It is translated as CASSYWGGGKNIQYF. The V gene is TRBV6-5, the J gene TRBJ2-4, with D possibly matching TRBD2 (7 bases). V was clipped by 1 base and J by 3 bases, with 10 bases between them. Germline CDR1 is MNHEY and CDR2 is SVGAGI. This CDR3 is built from 15 residues.

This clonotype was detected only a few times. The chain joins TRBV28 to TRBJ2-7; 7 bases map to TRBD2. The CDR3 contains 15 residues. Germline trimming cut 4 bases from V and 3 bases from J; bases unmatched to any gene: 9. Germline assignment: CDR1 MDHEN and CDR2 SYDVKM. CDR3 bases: TGTGCCAGCAGTTCCCCTGGGGGAGGGGTCTACGAGCAGTACTTC. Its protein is CASSSPGGGVYEQYF.

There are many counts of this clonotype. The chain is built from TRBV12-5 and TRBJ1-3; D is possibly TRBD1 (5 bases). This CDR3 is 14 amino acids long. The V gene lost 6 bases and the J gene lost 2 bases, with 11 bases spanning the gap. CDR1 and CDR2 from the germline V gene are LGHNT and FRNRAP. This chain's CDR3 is CASGSAGAGNTIYF. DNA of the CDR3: TGTGCTAGTGGCTCTGCGGGGGCTGGAAACACCATATATTTT.

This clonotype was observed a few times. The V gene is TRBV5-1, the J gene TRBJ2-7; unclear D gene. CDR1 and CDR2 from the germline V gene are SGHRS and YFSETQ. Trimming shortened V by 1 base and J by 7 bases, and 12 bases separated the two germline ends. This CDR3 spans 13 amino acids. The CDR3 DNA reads TGCGCCAGCAGCTTGCGGTCACAGCAGGAGCAGTACTTC. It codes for CASSLRSQQEQYF.

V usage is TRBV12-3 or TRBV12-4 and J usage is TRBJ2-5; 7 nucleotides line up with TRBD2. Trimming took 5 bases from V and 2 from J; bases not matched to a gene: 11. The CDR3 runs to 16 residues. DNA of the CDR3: TGTGCCAGCAGTCTAGACGCCGGGACTAATCAAGAGACCCAGTACTTC. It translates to CASSLDAGTNQETQYF.

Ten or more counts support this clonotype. The CDR3 DNA is TGTGCCAGCAGCCCGAACATGGGACAGGGGGCTGGAAACACCATATATTTT. Translating it yields CASSPNMGQGAGNTIYF. The chain couples TRBV3-1 to TRBJ1-3; TRBD1 agrees at 11 bases. CDR3 length: 17 amino acids. Germline CDR1 is LGHDT and CDR2 is YNNKEL (reference sequence). Trimming removed 4 bases from V and 2 bases from J; junction bases left unmatched: 7. Full variable domain (rest looked up from reference TRBV3-1 and TRBJ1-3): DTAVSQTPKYLVTQMGNDKSIKCEQNLGHDTMYWYKQDSKKFLKIMFSYNNKELIINETVPNRFSPKSPDKAHLNLHINSLELGDSAVYFCASSPNMGQGAGNTIYFGEGSWLTVV.

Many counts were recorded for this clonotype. CDR3 sequence: CAISGGNTIYF. For the CDR3, the DNA is TGTGCCATCAGTGGTGGAAACACCATATATTTT. The V and J genes are TRBV10-3 and TRBJ1-3; D is uncertain. V shed 4 bases and J shed 3 bases, with 1 base lying between them. The germline V gene has CDR1 ENHRY and CDR2 SYGVKD. This CDR3 is built from 11 residues.

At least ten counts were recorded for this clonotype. The CDR3 protein is CATRIESYTF. CDR3 coding DNA: TGTGCCACGCGGATCGAAAGCTACACCTTC. J is TRBJ1-2 and V is TRBV2, with D hard to call. CDR1 is SNHLY, CDR2 FYNNEI, per germline. V lost 10 bases and J lost 9, with 12 bases in between. CDR3 size: 10 residues.

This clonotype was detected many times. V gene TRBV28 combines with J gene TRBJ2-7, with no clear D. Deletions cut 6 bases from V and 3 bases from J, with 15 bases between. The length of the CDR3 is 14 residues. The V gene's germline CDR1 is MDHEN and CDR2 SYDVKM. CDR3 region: CASSPASSYYEQYF. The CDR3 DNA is TGTGCCAGCAGCCCAGCCTCATCCTACTACGAGCAGTACTTC.

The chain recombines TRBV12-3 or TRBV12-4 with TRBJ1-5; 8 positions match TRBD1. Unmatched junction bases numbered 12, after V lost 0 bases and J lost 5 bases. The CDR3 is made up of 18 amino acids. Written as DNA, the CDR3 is TGTGCCAGCAGTTTAGCGCTAAGGGACAGGAGAATCGATCAGCCCCAGCATTTT. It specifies CASSLALRDRRIDQPQHF.

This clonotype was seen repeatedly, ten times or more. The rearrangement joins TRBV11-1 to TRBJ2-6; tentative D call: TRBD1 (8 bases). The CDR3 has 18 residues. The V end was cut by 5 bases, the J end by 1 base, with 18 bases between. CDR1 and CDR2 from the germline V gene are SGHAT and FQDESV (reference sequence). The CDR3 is CASSHPGGQASGANVLTF. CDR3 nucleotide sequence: TGTGCCAGCAGCCACCCGGGGGGACAGGCTTCTGGGGCCAACGTCCTGACTTTC. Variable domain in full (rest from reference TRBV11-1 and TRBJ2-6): EAEVAQSPRYKITEKSQAVAFWCDPISGHATLYWYRQILGQGPELLVQFQDESVVDDSQLPKDRFSAERLKGVDSTLKIQPAELGDSAMYLCASSHPGGQASGANVLTFGAGSRLTVL.

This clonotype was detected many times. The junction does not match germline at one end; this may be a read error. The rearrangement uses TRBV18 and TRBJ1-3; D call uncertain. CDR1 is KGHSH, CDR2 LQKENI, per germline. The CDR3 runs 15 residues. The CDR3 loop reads CASAPSGNSGNTIYF. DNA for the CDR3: TGTGCCAGCGCACCCTCCGGGAACTCTGGAAACACCATATATTTT.

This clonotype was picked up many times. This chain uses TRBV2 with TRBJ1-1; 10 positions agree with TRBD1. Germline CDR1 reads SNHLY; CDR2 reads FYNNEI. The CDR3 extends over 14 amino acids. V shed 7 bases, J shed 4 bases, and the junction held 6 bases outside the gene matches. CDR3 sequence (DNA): TGTGCCAGCACCCCCCGGGACAGGGGCACTGAAGCTTTCTTT. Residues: CASTPRDRGTEAFF.

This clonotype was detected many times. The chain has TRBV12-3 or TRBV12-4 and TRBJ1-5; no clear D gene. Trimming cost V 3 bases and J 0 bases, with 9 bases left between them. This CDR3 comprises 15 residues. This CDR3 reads CASSFEGNSNQPQHF. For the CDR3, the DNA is TGTGCCAGCAGTTTCGAGGGCAATAGCAATCAGCCCCAGCATTTT.